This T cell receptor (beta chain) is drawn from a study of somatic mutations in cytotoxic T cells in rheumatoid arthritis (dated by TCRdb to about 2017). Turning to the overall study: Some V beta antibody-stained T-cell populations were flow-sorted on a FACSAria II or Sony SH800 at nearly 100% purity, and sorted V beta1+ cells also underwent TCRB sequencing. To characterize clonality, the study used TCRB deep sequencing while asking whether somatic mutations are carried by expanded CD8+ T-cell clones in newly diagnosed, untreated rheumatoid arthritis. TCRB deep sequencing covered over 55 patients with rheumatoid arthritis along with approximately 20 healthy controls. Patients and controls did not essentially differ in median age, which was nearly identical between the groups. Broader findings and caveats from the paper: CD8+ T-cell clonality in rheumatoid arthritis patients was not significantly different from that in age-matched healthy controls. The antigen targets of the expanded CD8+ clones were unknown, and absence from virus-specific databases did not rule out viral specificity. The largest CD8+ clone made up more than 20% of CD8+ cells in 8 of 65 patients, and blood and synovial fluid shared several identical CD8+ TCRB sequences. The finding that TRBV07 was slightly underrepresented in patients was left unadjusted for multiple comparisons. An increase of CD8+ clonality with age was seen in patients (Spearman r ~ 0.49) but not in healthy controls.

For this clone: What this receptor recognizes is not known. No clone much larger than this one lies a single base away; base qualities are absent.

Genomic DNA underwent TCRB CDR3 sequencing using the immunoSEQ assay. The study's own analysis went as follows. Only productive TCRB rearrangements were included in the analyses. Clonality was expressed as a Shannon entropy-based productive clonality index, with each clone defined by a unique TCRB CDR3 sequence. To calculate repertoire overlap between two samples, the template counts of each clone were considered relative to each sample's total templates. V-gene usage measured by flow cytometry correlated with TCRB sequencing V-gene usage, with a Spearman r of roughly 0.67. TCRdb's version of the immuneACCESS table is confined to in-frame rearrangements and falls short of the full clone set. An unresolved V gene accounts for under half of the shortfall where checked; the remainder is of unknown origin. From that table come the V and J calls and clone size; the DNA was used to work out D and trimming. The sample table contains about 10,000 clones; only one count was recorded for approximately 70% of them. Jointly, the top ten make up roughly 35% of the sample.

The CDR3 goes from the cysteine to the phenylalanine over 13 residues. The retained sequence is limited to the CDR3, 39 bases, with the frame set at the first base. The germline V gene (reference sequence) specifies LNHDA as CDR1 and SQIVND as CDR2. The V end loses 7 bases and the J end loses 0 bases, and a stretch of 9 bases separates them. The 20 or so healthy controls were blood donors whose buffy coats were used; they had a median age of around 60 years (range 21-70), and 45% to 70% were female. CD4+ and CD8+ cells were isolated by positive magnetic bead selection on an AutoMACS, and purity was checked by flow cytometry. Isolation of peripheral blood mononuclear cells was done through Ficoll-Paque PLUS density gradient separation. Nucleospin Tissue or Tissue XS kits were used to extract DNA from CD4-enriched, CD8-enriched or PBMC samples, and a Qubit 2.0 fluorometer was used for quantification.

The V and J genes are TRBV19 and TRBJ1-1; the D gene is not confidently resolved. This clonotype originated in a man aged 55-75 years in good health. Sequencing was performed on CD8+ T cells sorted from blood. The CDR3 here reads CASKDGVNTEAFF. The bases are TGTGCCAGTAAGGACGGTGTGAACACTGAAGCTTTCTTT.